The count of the clone carrying this T cell receptor beta chain is one. No antigen is known for it. Clones were sequenced by immunoSEQ multiplex PCR, and TCRdb holds only the in-frame ones, with some missing. The sample holds 3,500 to 4,500 clones, around two thirds seen once. The data were obtained in a study of CD4+ T cells in melanoma. Broader study findings: Reportedly, melanoma neoantigen-specific CD4+ T cells showed varied differentiation states. A reported correlation linked neoantigen-specific CD4+ T cells to CD8+, macrophage and B cell function.

The CDR3 is 13 amino acids. Germline V gene lookup returns CDR1 SNHLY and CDR2 FYNNEI. The V end was cut by 3 bases, the J end by 4 bases, with 9 bases between. Sequenced: cells from a culture (not recorded whether cultured in vitro). The genes are TRBV2 and TRBJ2-5, with D hard to call. This receptor was obtained from a human donor with melanoma. Here the CDR3 DNA reads TGTGCCAGCAGTGATCTAGGGATAGAGACCCAGTACTTC. As protein: CASSDLGIETQYF. The variable domain in full, with the rest retrieved from reference TRBV2 and TRBJ2-5, is EPEVTQTPSHQVTQMGQEVILRCVPISNHLYFYWYRQILGQKVEFLVSFYNNEISEKSEIFDDQFSVERPDGSNFTLKIRSTKLEDSAMYFCASSDLGIETQYFGPGTRLLVL.